Below are 16 T cell receptor beta chains sequenced from a single sample in a study of shared clonotypes between healthy human individuals. Some clones are missing from TCRdb's copy, which holds only in-frame ones; the method was immunoSEQ multiplex PCR. Counted here are roughly 2 million clones, around 95% occurring once; the ten biggest clones make up roughly 0.13%. The specimen sequenced was naive CD4+ T cells sorted from blood. The subset was: CD45RA+ positively selected. Receptors were obtained from a man aged 18-30 years in good health.

For this clone: This specimen includes other DNA sequences encoding the same CDR3. The chain uses TRBV6-5 and TRBJ2-5; D is uncertain. This CDR3 contains 13 residues. CDR1 and CDR2 (germline): MNHEY, SVGAGI. Trimming took 2 bases from V and 0 from J, leaving 4 bases between them. Written as DNA, the CDR3 is TGTGCCAGCAGTTACCAGTACCAAGAGACCCAGTACTTC. Translating gives CASSYQYQETQYF.

This rearrangement joins TRBV28 to TRBJ1-1; maybe TRBD1 (6 bases). This CDR3 spans 14 amino acids. Germline-derived CDR1 and CDR2 are MDHEN and SYDVKM. V was pared by 7 bases and J by 3 bases, with 15 bases between. CDR3 amino acids: CASNHQQGDTEAFF. The CDR3 DNA follows: TGTGCCAGCAACCATCAACAGGGAGACACTGAAGCTTTCTTT.

This clone was counted once. The V call is TRBV19, the J call TRBJ2-7; D unresolved. Germline V lookup: CDR1 LNHDA, CDR2 SQIVND (reference sequence). The CDR3 contains 15 residues. V was shortened by 3 bases and J by 0 bases, with 12 bases between the two germline ends. The CDR3: CASSMGQIFSYEQYF. Here the CDR3 DNA reads TGTGCCAGTAGTATGGGCCAGATCTTCTCCTACGAGCAGTACTTC.

The V and J genes are TRBV7-3 and TRBJ2-5; D call uncertain. This CDR3 is built from 13 residues. The germline V and J ends were trimmed by 0 bases and 5 bases, with 7 bases remaining between them. Germline loops: CDR1 SGHTA, CDR2 FQGTGA. The CDR3 sequence is CASSLTGPETQYF. In nucleotides, the CDR3 is TGTGCCAGCAGCTTAACAGGTCCGGAGACCCAGTACTTC.

This chain's CDR3 is CASSQVKRGHTEAFF. The DNA of the CDR3 is TGCGCCAGCAGCCAAGTCAAACGGGGCCACACTGAAGCTTTCTTT. This rearrangement joins TRBV4-1 to TRBJ1-1; D possibly corresponds to TRBD1 (5 bases). The V gene's germline CDR1 is MGHRA and CDR2 YSYEKL. V lost 1 base and J lost 3, with 12 bases in between. This CDR3 spans 15 amino acids.

The rearrangement uses TRBV13 and TRBJ2-5; TRBD2 matches at 13 bases. Trimming cost V 0 bases and J 5 bases; bases outside gene matches: 9. CDR1 is PRHDT, CDR2 FYEKMQ, per germline (reference sequence). The CDR3 spans 18 residues. The CDR3 loop is CASSLGEWGLAGKETQYF. The CDR3 bases are TGTGCCAGCAGCTTAGGCGAGTGGGGACTAGCGGGGAAGGAGACCCAGTACTTC.

The chain links TRBV5-1 to TRBJ2-1; 8 bases are a match to TRBD2. The CDR3 consists of 16 residues. Germline V gene data show CDR1 as SGHRS and CDR2 as YFSETQ. V trimming: 0 bases; J trimming: 9 bases; junction bases outside the gene matches: 11. The CDR3 coding sequence is TGCGCCAGCAGCTTGGAGTCGGTAGCGGGGCTCATTGAGCAGTTCTTC. Translated: CASSLESVAGLIEQFF.

The gene calls are TRBV2 and TRBJ1-2; tentatively, D is TRBD1 (6 bases). CDR3 size: 13 residues. CDR1 and CDR2 from the germline V gene are SNHLY and FYNNEI. The ends were cut back, 4 bases at V and 6 bases at J, with 12 bases in the middle. The CDR3 DNA reads TGTGCCAGCAGTGTGGCAGGGGTGAATGGCTACACCTTC. This sequence encodes CASSVAGVNGYTF.

The chain uses TRBV5-1 and TRBJ2-3, with 8 positions matching TRBD2. Germline CDR1 SGHRS, CDR2 YFSETQ. This CDR3 contains 14 residues. The junction had 4 bases not matched to a gene; V was cut back by 2 bases and J by 5 bases. CDR3 protein: CASSFGLAEDTQYF. In DNA form, the CDR3 reads TGCGCCAGCAGCTTCGGACTAGCCGAAGATACGCAGTATTTT.

Comment on this clone: In the same sample, other DNA sequences code for this CDR3. The chain combines TRBV11-2 with TRBJ2-7; D gene uncertain. Trimming shortened V by 4 bases and J by 2 bases, and 6 bases separated the two germline ends. The CDR3 is made up of 12 amino acids. The germline CDR1 and CDR2 sequences are SGHAT and FQNNGV. The CDR3 DNA reads as TGTGCCAGCAGCTCATCCCCCTACGAGCAGTACTTC. This gives the protein CASSSSPYEQYF.

On this clone: The same CDR3 is also encoded by other DNA sequences in this sample. This rearrangement joins TRBV18 to TRBJ1-1; no clear D gene. The CDR3 totals 13 residues. The germline V gene has CDR1 KGHSH and CDR2 LQKENI. The V gene lost 0 bases and the J gene lost 6 bases, with 8 bases spanning the gap. DNA of the CDR3: TGTGCCAGCTCACCACCGGTATCGTCTGAAGCTTTCTTT. It translates to CASSPPVSSEAFF.

Concerning this clone itself: In the same sample, other DNA sequences code for this CDR3. The CDR3 DNA reads as TGCGCCAGCAGCTTATCAGGCCAAGAGACCCAGTACTTC. It specifies CASSLSGQETQYF. V and J are TRBV5-1 and TRBJ2-5; D remains unclear. CDR3 length: 13 residues. Germline V lookup: CDR1 SGHRS, CDR2 YFSETQ. V was clipped by 2 bases and J by 1 base, with 6 bases between them.

The sample holds one count of this clone. The same CDR3 arises from other DNA sequences in this sample as well. The V call is TRBV11-3, the J call TRBJ2-3, with D unresolved. The germline V and J ends were trimmed by 0 bases and 6 bases, with 4 bases remaining between them. CDR3 size: 12 residues. Germline CDR1 and CDR2: SGHNT and YENEEA. The CDR3 DNA reads TGTGCCAGCAGCTTAGAGGGCGATACGCAGTATTTT. This encodes CASSLEGDTQYF.

This chain connects TRBV11-2 to TRBJ1-1; D perhaps matches TRBD1 (6 bases). Trimming pared 1 base from V and 5 bases from J, leaving 17 bases between. CDR1 SGHAT and CDR2 FQNNGV come from the germline V gene. The CDR3 contains 16 residues. The CDR3 nucleotides read TGTGCCAGCAGCTTAGCCCAATCAACAGGGAGAACTGAAGCTTTCTTT. Translation gives CASSLAQSTGRTEAFF.

For this clone: The sample carries other DNA sequences with the same CDR3. This rearrangement joins TRBV7-2 to TRBJ2-7; D perhaps matches TRBD2 (6 bases). V lost 2 bases, J lost 4 bases, and 12 bases lay in between. The germline gives CDR1 SGHTA, CDR2 FQGNSA. CDR3 size: 14 residues. This CDR3 is CASSLTDGGYEQYF. The CDR3, as DNA: TGTGCCAGCAGCTTAACGGACGGAGGGTACGAGCAGTACTTC.

V and J are TRBV10-3 and TRBJ2-7, with 7 bases identical to TRBD2. Per germline, CDR1 ENHRY and CDR2 SYGVKD. Germline trimming cut 10 bases from V and 3 bases from J; bases unmatched to any gene: 9. The CDR3 loop spans 13 amino acids. The CDR3 region is CATRGAGDYEQYF. CDR3 in DNA: TGTGCCACCCGCGGGGCGGGGGACTACGAGCAGTACTTC.